This TCR beta chain was profiled in a study of cytomegalovirus exposure and HLA in healthy donors. Broader study findings: Accounts indicate the classifier identified cytomegalovirus status with strong specificity and sensitivity.

V shed 7 bases, J shed 11 bases, and the junction held 13 bases outside the gene matches. Germline CDR1 and CDR2: LGHNT and FRNRAP. The length of the CDR3 is 13 residues. PCR involved 60 Vbeta and 13 Jbeta primers. The assay was immunoSEQ multiplex PCR, and TCRdb's table has in-frame clones only and misses some. The table has around 170,000 clones, about 65% seen once. This clone appeared once. What it recognizes is unknown. The source is a girl aged 5 to 17 in good health and CMV-seronegative. The sequenced material came from PBMCs. V and J are TRBV12-5 and TRBJ1-1, with 7 bases that match TRBD1. The CDR3 here is CASDTTEDRWAFF. Written as DNA, the CDR3 is TGTGCTAGTGACACTACAGAGGACAGGTGGGCTTTCTTT.